This T cell receptor beta chain derives from a study of T cells in women clearing cervical HPV infection. Background on the study: With HLA typing for only a few women, HLA confounding remains possible. Regarding the study as a whole: CIN3+ cases had significantly higher TCR repertoire richness than controls, but evenness did not differ. Richness differences could reflect unmeasured T-cell content per sample.

As concerns this clone: Its specificity is not known. The DNA ends 3 residues before the CDR3 does, and the rest of the CDR3 is filled in from the germline J gene.

This CDR3 has 15 residues. The ends lost 5 bases at V and 8 bases at J; junction bases unmatched: 12. The germline gives CDR1 LNHDA, CDR2 SQIVND (reference sequence). All participants had a single incident cervical HPV16 infection, and prevalent HPV16 infections were excluded. The protocol was immunoSEQ multiplex PCR, while the TCRdb copy is restricted to in-frame clones and leaves out a portion. The sample table sets out about 39,000 clones. The chain carries TRBV19 and TRBJ2-1; 7 nucleotides match TRBD1. The source of this sequence is a woman aged 18-70 years with a cervical HPV16 infection that either progressed to CIN3+ or cleared (not recorded which). Material for sequencing was blood buffy coat. The CDR3 reads CASSPGGPPRDEQFF. The CDR3 DNA, read in part, is TGTGCCAGTAGTCCAGGGGGACCCCCGCGGGATGAG.